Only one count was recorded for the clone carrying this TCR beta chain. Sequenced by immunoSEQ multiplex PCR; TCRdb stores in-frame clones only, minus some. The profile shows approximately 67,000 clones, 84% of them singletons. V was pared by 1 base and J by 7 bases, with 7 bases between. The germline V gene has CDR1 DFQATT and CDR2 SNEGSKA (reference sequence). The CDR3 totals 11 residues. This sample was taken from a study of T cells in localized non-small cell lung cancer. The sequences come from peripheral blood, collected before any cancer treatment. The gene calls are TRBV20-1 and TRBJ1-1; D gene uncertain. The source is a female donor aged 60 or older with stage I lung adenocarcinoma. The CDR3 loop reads CSARAGIEAFF. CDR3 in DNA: TGCAGTGCTAGAGCCGGCATTGAAGCTTTCTTT.